This T cell receptor (beta chain) was sequenced during a study of blood T cells in healthy people across ages (dated by TCRdb to the mid-2010s). With respect to the entire study: In model experiments, roughly one uniquely barcoded TCR beta cDNA molecule per two T cells was captured by template switching. Two additional independent replicas of 1 million unique cDNA reads from the same blood draw were analyzed for two donors (one aged 18 to 30 and one aged 80 or older). The study measured age-related changes in TCR beta repertoire diversity using deep sequencing normalized with unique cDNA molecular identifiers. The donors were divided into four age groups: young (average approximately 17 years), middle-aged (about 40), aged (about 62) and long-lived (around 80). Paper-wide results and their limitations: Estimates of total diversity based on one million sequenced T cells were regarded as lower bounds and as underestimates. Compared with the aged group, the long-lived group had more naive CD4+ T cells, fewer expanded clones and increased TCR diversity, a pattern suggesting age selection. Because profiling used bulk unsorted PBMCs, naive and antigen-experienced compartments could not be compared conclusively. Because donor CMV infection status was unknown, age-related changes in expanded clonotypes were potentially confounded. A strong correlation was found between observed TCR beta diversity and the percentage of naive T cells measured by flow cytometry. Observed TCR beta diversity per million T cells fell roughly linearly with age, and a significant reduction was already apparent by age around 36.

This clonotype was detected many times. The antigen it binds to is not known. There are no base qualities to consult, and no much larger clone falls within one base. The germline V gene (reference sequence) sets CDR1 to DFQATT and CDR2 to SNEGSKA. The CDR3 measures 12 amino acids from cysteine to phenylalanine. The retained sequence is limited to the CDR3, 36 bases, with the frame set at the first base. Trimmed from V: 3 bases; trimmed from J: 4 bases; junction bases lacking a gene match: 3. The protocol used for the library was 5' RACE. Sequencing used an Illumina HiSeq 2500. A second 7 to 11 cycle PCR used a sample-barcoded 5' primer and a J-beta primer mix. Each TCR beta cDNA molecule received a unique molecular identifier from a template-switch 5' adaptor carrying 12 random nucleotides. Each sample yielded at least 2.5 million CDR3-containing paired-end reads. The Mint cDNA synthesis kit, primed by a TRBC-specific oligonucleotide, was used to synthesize first-strand cDNA from all RNA. Following uracil-DNA glycosylase treatment, a first 18-cycle PCR with universal primers M1SS and BC2_uni_R was performed on all cDNA. As for how the authors treated the data: For normalization, 1 million high-quality reads were randomly selected from each sample, with every read carrying a distinct molecular identifier. Instead of being binned into consensus sequences, reads with shared molecular identifiers were discarded. MiTCR, run with a Q25 quality threshold and the strictest error-elimination algorithm, handled CDR3 identification, clonotype clustering and error correction. A nonparametric unseen species model using Euler transformation provided a lower-bound estimate of total TCR beta diversity. TCRdb handled the public reads itself, with Q25 trimming in fastp and clone calling in MiXCR, and kept productive beta chains. Identical CDR3 protein sequences are pooled into one entry, listed with their most common genes and DNA. TCRdb, not the authors, supplied the V and J calls. Here the sample has 800,000 to 950,000 distinct CDR3 sequences; under 35% occur a single time. Of the sample, 10% falls within the top ten clones.

Donors were 39 systemically healthy Caucasian individuals from Russia aged roughly 6 to 100 years. Each donor gave 9 to 10 milliliters of peripheral blood, collected into EDTA-treated Vacutainer tubes. Ficoll-Paque density-gradient centrifugation was used to isolate PBMCs, with at least 6 million obtained per sample. Total RNA was extracted from PBMCs with Trizol reagent, with at least 6 micrograms obtained per sample. Naive CD45RAhigh/CD27high T cell percentages were measured by flow cytometry on a PBMC aliquot from every donor. Another study also made use of these data, one on T cells of mothers and their children. From the second report: Donors were nine systemically healthy Caucasian individuals: three mothers and their six children. cDNA synthesis used all of the extracted RNA, with around 1.4 ug of RNA in each 15 ul reaction. In the second PCR, the M1S primer added sample barcodes and 2-4 random nucleotides. More than 9 million TCR beta CDR3 reads were obtained from each mother, and about 3 million reads were obtained from each child. In both related and unrelated pairs, thymic selection shapes the output of TCR recombination in a similar way, with inherited differences having only a minor effect. Related mother-child pairs always showed normalized repertoire overlap that was slightly higher than in unrelated mother-child pairs, though the difference was never significant. Persistent microchimeric T cell clones were not detected, at a sensitivity of about 99 clones per million clonotypes. To look for features that set related mother-child pairs apart from unrelated individuals, the researchers ran deep NGS to compare the TCR beta repertoires of mothers and children. The mean age was approximately 41 +/- 4 years for the mothers and about 10 +/- 4 years for the children. After adapter ligation with NEBNext reagents, the libraries were sequenced on Illumina HiSeq 2000 with 100+100 nt paired-end reads. To prevent cross-contamination, the mother and child libraries were prepared a month apart and were sequenced in separate runs. Between roughly 450,000 and 2,000,000 distinct TCR beta clonotypes were identified per donor. Naive TCR beta clonotypes were estimated from low-frequency clonotypes matched to each donor's FACS-determined naive share, without sorting.

The sample comprised blood. The V and J genes are TRBV20-1 and TRBJ2-7, and 7 junction bases match TRBD1. This receptor was identified in a woman in her thirties or forties in good health. The CDR3 loop reads CSASETGYEQYF. The nucleotide sequence is TGCAGTGCTAGCGAGACAGGGTACGAGCAGTACTTC.